The rows below give T cell receptor beta chains drawn from one sample of a study of shared clonotypes between healthy human individuals. Repertoires were generated with immunoSEQ multiplex PCR, while TCRdb's copy carries only in-frame clones and drops some. The profile shows about 2.1 million clones, 85% to 95% of them singletons. What was sequenced was naive CD8+ T cells from PBMCs. The receptors derive from a young man in good health. Some clones in this sample may be carry-over from other donors' samples. Each CDR3 is given with its conserved first and last residue. D genes are given only for firm matches. Where a row states a size, it is once, few, many or the class of an expanded clone; other rows omit it.

TRBV7-9	.	TRBD2	TRBJ2-3	CASSATGTSVYTQYF	TGTGCCAGCAGCGCGACCGGGACTAGTGTATATACGCAGTATTTT
TRBV10-3	.	.	TRBJ1-1	CAISSGVTEAFF	TGTGCCATCAGTTCAGGGGTTACTGAAGCTTTCTTT
TRBV4-1	.	TRBD2	TRBJ2-7	CASSQASLAGVHEQYF	TGCGCCAGCAGCCAAGCTAGTCTAGCGGGAGTCCACGAGCAGTACTTC
TRBV7-9	.	.	TRBJ2-3	CASIPGGEAWHVDTQYF	TGTGCCAGCATCCCCGGTGGGGAGGCTTGGCACGTTGATACGCAGTATTTT
TRBV4-1	.	.	TRBJ2-2	CASSQIAASGELFF	TGCGCCAGCAGCCAAATAGCGGCGAGCGGGGAGCTGTTTTTT
TRBV21-1	.	.	TRBJ2-2	CASSKGGRGTGELFF	TGTGCCAGCAGCAAGGGGGGACGGGGCACCGGGGAGCTGTTTTTT
TRBV9	few	.	TRBJ1-1	CASSAGPNAEAFF	TGTGCCAGCAGCGCCGGACCTAACGCTGAAGCTTTCTTT
TRBV6-6	.	TRBD2	TRBJ2-5	CASSYLAGLQETQYF	TGTGCCAGCAGTTATCTAGCGGGCCTCCAAGAGACCCAGTACTTC
TRBV28	.	TRBD1	TRBJ2-5	CASCKGTGQETQYF	TGTGCCAGTTGCAAAGGGACAGGCCAAGAGACCCAGTACTTC
TRBV25-1	.	.	TRBJ1-1	CASSEGAEAFF	TGTGCCAGCAGTGAAGGAGCTGAAGCTTTCTTT
TRBV5-1	.	.	TRBJ2-1	CAIRTAYNEQFF	TGCGCCATTAGGACGGCGTACAATGAGCAGTTCTTC
TRBV15	.	.	TRBJ2-7	CATQGPTPNEQYF	TGTGCCACTCAGGGACCAACGCCCAACGAGCAGTACTTC
TRBV5-6	.	.	TRBJ2-7	CASSFDGTFYEQYF	TGTGCCAGCAGCTTTGACGGAACGTTCTACGAGCAGTACTTC
TRBV7-9	.	TRBD1	TRBJ2-7	CASSSGTGGAYEQYF	TGTGCCAGCAGTTCCGGGACAGGGGGGGCCTACGAGCAGTACTTC
TRBV18	.	TRBD1	TRBJ1-4	CASSPDRGRVEKLFF	TGTGCCAGCTCACCCGACAGGGGGCGCGTTGAAAAACTGTTTTTT
TRBV4-3	once	.	TRBJ1-4	CASSQGGGIGGLFF	TGCGCCAGCAGCCAAGGGGGGGGCATCGGCGGACTGTTTTTT
TRBV11-3	.	.	TRBJ2-7	CASSPSGRGWNEQYF	TGTGCCAGCAGCCCGTCCGGGCGGGGTTGGAACGAGCAGTACTTC
TRBV30	few	.	TRBJ1-5	CAWSVNTDSNQPQHF	TGTGCCTGGAGTGTGAACACAGATAGCAATCAGCCCCAGCATTTT
TRBV4-1	.	TRBD2	TRBJ2-2	CASSQVPANWELAGVDTGELFF	TGCGCCAGCAGCCAAGTACCAGCCAACTGGGAACTAGCGGGAGTTGACACCGGGGAGCTGTTTTTT
TRBV6-4	.	.	TRBJ2-2	CASSEWTNTGELFF	TGTGCCAGCAGTGAATGGACGAACACCGGGGAGCTGTTTTTT
TRBV29-1	.	.	TRBJ2-5	CSVDPETQYF	TGCAGCGTTGATCCCGAGACCCAGTACTTC
TRBV4-1	.	.	TRBJ1-5	CASSQGLLDQPQHF	TGCGCCAGCAGCCAAGGCCTCCTGGATCAGCCCCAGCATTTT
TRBV4-2	.	.	TRBJ2-1	CASSRGAMNEQFF	TGTGCCAGCAGCCGGGGGGCCATGAATGAGCAGTTCTTC
TRBV27	once	.	TRBJ2-1	CASSPPVGRGWHNEQFF	TGTGCCAGCAGTCCCCCGGTCGGTCGGGGGTGGCACAATGAGCAGTTCTTC
TRBV19	.	.	TRBJ1-1	CASSILTGVAEAFF	TGTGCCAGTAGTATTCTGACCGGGGTTGCTGAAGCTTTCTTT
TRBV9	.	.	TRBJ2-1	CASSDTGYNEQFF	TGTGCCAGCAGCGATACAGGGTACAATGAGCAGTTCTTC
TRBV5-1	.	.	TRBJ2-5	CASPLESLRVSQETQYF	TGCGCCAGCCCCCTTGAGAGTTTACGGGTTTCCCAAGAGACCCAGTACTTC
TRBV6-6	.	TRBD2	TRBJ2-7	CASSYSGGRAYEQYF	TGTGCCAGCAGTTACTCGGGCGGGAGGGCTTACGAGCAGTACTTC
TRBV1	.	.	TRBJ2-1	CTSSRKDRPDREGFDNEQFF	TGCACCAGCAGCCGAAAAGATCGGCCCGACCGTGAGGGTTTCGACAATGAGCAGTTCTTC
TRBV28	few	.	TRBJ2-1	CASSFRNEQFF	TGTGCCAGCAGTTTTCGGAATGAGCAGTTCTTC
TRBV28	.	TRBD2	TRBJ2-1	CASSRLAGGREQFF	TGTGCCAGCAGCCGACTAGCGGGAGGGCGGGAGCAGTTCTTC
TRBV7-9	.	.	TRBJ2-3	CASSPRRGDSDTQYF	TGTGCCAGCAGCCCTCGTAGGGGAGACTCAGATACGCAGTATTTT
TRBV9	.	TRBD2	TRBJ2-2	CASTGTSGSSGELFF	TGTGCCAGCACGGGGACTAGCGGGAGTTCCGGGGAGCTGTTTTTT
TRBV5-4	.	.	TRBJ2-1	CASSLEADEQFF	TGTGCCAGCAGCTTGGAAGCAGATGAGCAGTTCTTC
TRBV6-1	.	.	TRBJ2-1	CASSESIQGGYNEQFF	TGTGCCAGCAGTGAAAGTATCCAGGGAGGATACAATGAGCAGTTCTTC
TRBV28	.	.	TRBJ2-1	CASGVNEQFF	TGTGCCAGCGGGGTTAATGAGCAGTTCTTC
TRBV30	.	.	TRBJ2-4	CAWRRRGPKNIQYF	TGTGCCTGGAGGCGGCGGGGGCCCAAAAACATTCAGTACTTC
TRBV29-1	.	TRBD1	TRBJ2-5	CSVEPTTGFGQETQYF	TGCAGCGTTGAACCGACGACAGGGTTTGGCCAAGAGACCCAGTACTTC
TRBV5-1	.	TRBD2	TRBJ2-7	CASSLGEGGTSRYEQYF	TGCGCCAGCAGCTTGGGGGAGGGAGGAACCTCTCGCTACGAGCAGTACTTC
TRBV15	.	.	TRBJ2-7	CATSSQFMYTFNEQYF	TGTGCCACCAGCAGTCAGTTTATGTACACCTTTAACGAGCAGTACTTC
TRBV27	once	TRBD1	TRBJ1-2	CASSLSTGTGYGYTF	TGTGCCAGCAGTTTATCCACCGGGACAGGGTATGGCTACACCTTC